This is a list of T cell receptor beta chains from one sample in a study of T-cell memory formation after mild COVID-19. One entry per CDR3 protein, called by TCRdb with MiXCR from the 5' RACE reads. The data hold 40,000 to 60,000 distinct CDR3 sequences, with approximately 9% observed a single time. Material for sequencing was PBMCs or a T cell subset sorted from them (not recorded which). These receptors originate from an adult woman who had mild COVID-19 (a few samples of this study predate the infection). Cell type and time point are not known. Both conserved end residues are part of each CDR3. The order of the fields is V gene, J gene, D gene, clone size, CDR3 length, CDR3 DNA, CDR3 protein. The D gene is left open where the match is weak. Clone size appears in some rows only: once, few, many, or a class for an expanded clone.

v_gene: TRBV20-1
j_gene: TRBJ2-5
d_gene: NA
abundance: few
len: 14
CDR3nt: TGCAGTGCTAGAGATCGGGCCCCCAAGGAGACCCAGTACTTC
CDR3aa: CSARDRAPKETQYF

v_gene: TRBV19
j_gene: TRBJ2-3
d_gene: NA
abundance: many
len: 13
CDR3nt: TGTGCCAGTAGACCCGCGAGCACAGATACGCAGTATTTT
CDR3aa: CASRPASTDTQYF

v_gene: TRBV20-1
j_gene: TRBJ1-5
d_gene: NA
abundance: many
len: 14
CDR3nt: TGCAGTGCTAGAAGCGCACAGTACAATCAGCCCCAGCATTTT
CDR3aa: CSARSAQYNQPQHF

v_gene: TRBV18
j_gene: TRBJ2-1
d_gene: TRBD2
abundance: NA
len: 14
CDR3nt: TGTGCCAGCTCACCAGGGACTATTAACAATGAGCAGTTCTTC
CDR3aa: CASSPGTINNEQFF

v_gene: TRBV2
j_gene: TRBJ2-7
d_gene: NA
abundance: medium-sized
len: 12
CDR3nt: TGTGCCAGCAGTGAGGACGGCTACGAGCAGTACTTC
CDR3aa: CASSEDGYEQYF

v_gene: TRBV5-1
j_gene: TRBJ2-7
d_gene: NA
abundance: few
len: 14
CDR3nt: TGCGCCAGCAGCGTGCCGGGCAACACCTACGAGCAGTACTTC
CDR3aa: CASSVPGNTYEQYF

v_gene: TRBV20-1
j_gene: TRBJ1-6
d_gene: NA
abundance: many
len: 14
CDR3nt: TGCAGTGCTAGAGATCCCAGGGCAGGGACACCCCTCCACTTT
CDR3aa: CSARDPRAGTPLHF

v_gene: TRBV7-2
j_gene: TRBJ2-3
d_gene: NA
abundance: NA
len: 11
CDR3nt: TGTGCCAGCAGGCAGGGGGATACGCAGTATTTT
CDR3aa: CASRQGDTQYF

v_gene: TRBV11-3
j_gene: TRBJ2-3
d_gene: NA
abundance: few
len: 15
CDR3nt: TGTGCCAGCAGCTCCCGTTATAGGAGCACAGATACGCAGTATTTT
CDR3aa: CASSSRYRSTDTQYF

v_gene: TRBV7-2
j_gene: TRBJ2-7
d_gene: NA
abundance: NA
len: 14
CDR3nt: TGTGCCAGCAGCTCACCAAGGACAGCCTACGAGCAGTACTTC
CDR3aa: CASSSPRTAYEQYF

v_gene: TRBV29-1
j_gene: TRBJ2-7
d_gene: TRBD1
abundance: NA
len: 13
CDR3nt: TGCAGCGTTTCTGGACAGGGGGCCTACGAGCAGTACTTC
CDR3aa: CSVSGQGAYEQYF

v_gene: TRBV5-1
j_gene: TRBJ2-3
d_gene: NA
abundance: medium-sized
len: 14
CDR3nt: TGCGCCAGCTACGTCTTGCCCGGCACAGATACGCAGTATTTT
CDR3aa: CASYVLPGTDTQYF

v_gene: TRBV11-2
j_gene: TRBJ2-7
d_gene: TRBD2
abundance: few
len: 15
CDR3nt: TGTGCCAGCAGCCTGCCCAGCGGGAGGGCCTCAGTGCAGTACTTC
CDR3aa: CASSLPSGRASVQYF

v_gene: TRBV5-1
j_gene: TRBJ1-1
d_gene: NA
abundance: many
len: 14
CDR3nt: TGCGCCAGCAGCTCTCGGACAGCGAAAACTGAAGCTTTCTTT
CDR3aa: CASSSRTAKTEAFF

v_gene: TRBV6-5
j_gene: TRBJ2-3
d_gene: NA
abundance: many
len: 15
CDR3nt: TGTGCCAGCAGTTACTCCACAGGGCATACAGATACGCAGTATTTT
CDR3aa: CASSYSTGHTDTQYF

v_gene: TRBV5-5
j_gene: TRBJ1-2
d_gene: NA
abundance: NA
len: 15
CDR3nt: TGTGCCAGCAGCTTGGGCATAGGGTTGGATTATGGCTACACCTTC
CDR3aa: CASSLGIGLDYGYTF

v_gene: TRBV2
j_gene: TRBJ2-3
d_gene: TRBD2
abundance: NA
len: 15
CDR3nt: TGTGCCAGCAGTGAATCGGGCGGGAGGGCGGATACGCAGTATTTT
CDR3aa: CASSESGGRADTQYF

v_gene: TRBV2
j_gene: TRBJ2-7
d_gene: NA
abundance: few
len: 15
CDR3nt: TGTGCCAGCAGTGACCCCCAGAACCTTAGCTACGAGCAGTACTTC
CDR3aa: CASSDPQNLSYEQYF

v_gene: TRBV7-8
j_gene: TRBJ2-7
d_gene: TRBD2
abundance: NA
len: 14
CDR3nt: TGTGCCAGCAGCAAACTAGCGTTGGTTTCCGAGCAGTACTTC
CDR3aa: CASSKLALVSEQYF

v_gene: TRBV7-9
j_gene: TRBJ2-1
d_gene: NA
abundance: many
len: 15
CDR3nt: TGTGCCAGCAGCCTACTCACAGGGTTCGGGGATGAGCAGTTCTTC
CDR3aa: CASSLLTGFGDEQFF

v_gene: TRBV9
j_gene: TRBJ2-7
d_gene: NA
abundance: many
len: 15
CDR3nt: TGTGCCAGCAGTCCGACCGGGACGCATGCTTCCGAGCAGTACTTC
CDR3aa: CASSPTGTHASEQYF

v_gene: TRBV7-9
j_gene: TRBJ1-3
d_gene: NA
abundance: NA
len: 16
CDR3nt: TGTGCCAGCAGCTTAGCGTTTGGTAGCTCTGGAAACACCATATATTTT
CDR3aa: CASSLAFGSSGNTIYF

v_gene: TRBV25-1
j_gene: TRBJ1-2
d_gene: NA
abundance: few
len: 14
CDR3nt: TGTGCCAGCAGTGAAGAGGACGGTCACTATGGCTACACCTTC
CDR3aa: CASSEEDGHYGYTF

v_gene: TRBV27
j_gene: TRBJ2-5
d_gene: TRBD2
abundance: NA
len: 13
CDR3nt: TGTGCCAGCAGTCCGGGGGGAGGTCGGACCCAGTACTTC
CDR3aa: CASSPGGGRTQYF

v_gene: TRBV10-3
j_gene: TRBJ2-3
d_gene: NA
abundance: NA
len: 13
CDR3nt: TGTGCCATCGGGGCGGGGAGCACAGATACGCAGTATTTT
CDR3aa: CAIGAGSTDTQYF

v_gene: TRBV28
j_gene: TRBJ2-2
d_gene: TRBD1
abundance: NA
len: 15
CDR3nt: TGTGCCAGCAGAATAAGACAGGGTTGGGCCGGGGAGCTGTTTTTT
CDR3aa: CASRIRQGWAGELFF

v_gene: TRBV5-1
j_gene: TRBJ1-2
d_gene: NA
abundance: NA
len: 15
CDR3nt: TGCGCCAGCAGCTTGGTGGGGGGATCCGGCTATGGCTACACCTTC
CDR3aa: CASSLVGGSGYGYTF

v_gene: TRBV28
j_gene: TRBJ2-7
d_gene: TRBD2
abundance: NA
len: 15
CDR3nt: TGTGCCAGCAGTTTGGGACTAGCGGGGACCTACGAGCAGTACTTC
CDR3aa: CASSLGLAGTYEQYF

v_gene: TRBV6-6
j_gene: TRBJ2-1
d_gene: NA
abundance: NA
len: 15
CDR3nt: TGTGCCAGCAGTTACTACGGGAGCTCCTACAATGAGCAGTTCTTC
CDR3aa: CASSYYGSSYNEQFF

v_gene: TRBV7-2
j_gene: TRBJ2-1
d_gene: TRBD2
abundance: NA
len: 16
CDR3nt: TGTGCCAGCAGCTTGGGCCGGTCTAGCGGGAGCAATGAGCAGTTCTTC
CDR3aa: CASSLGRSSGSNEQFF

v_gene: TRBV20-1
j_gene: TRBJ1-1
d_gene: NA
abundance: NA
len: 14
CDR3nt: TGCAGTGCTCGACGCCGGGCCGTGAACACTGAAGCTTTCTTT
CDR3aa: CSARRRAVNTEAFF

v_gene: TRBV11-2
j_gene: TRBJ2-7
d_gene: NA
abundance: many
len: 16
CDR3nt: TGTGCCAGCAGCAAGCGCGGGTGGGATCAGGGCTACGAGCAGTACTTC
CDR3aa: CASSKRGWDQGYEQYF

v_gene: TRBV6-5
j_gene: TRBJ1-2
d_gene: NA
abundance: few
len: 13
CDR3nt: TGTGCCAGCAGAAACTCGGGGGAGTATGGCTACACCTTC
CDR3aa: CASRNSGEYGYTF

v_gene: TRBV4-1
j_gene: TRBJ1-2
d_gene: TRBD1
abundance: NA
len: 14
CDR3nt: TGCGCCAGCAGCCGTATACAGGGGGATCATGGCTACACCTTC
CDR3aa: CASSRIQGDHGYTF

v_gene: TRBV29-1
j_gene: TRBJ2-7
d_gene: NA
abundance: many
len: 13
CDR3nt: TGCAGCGTGCGTAACTCAGGGAGTGGCGAGCAGTACTTC
CDR3aa: CSVRNSGSGEQYF

v_gene: TRBV6-1
j_gene: TRBJ2-1
d_gene: NA
abundance: many
len: 13
CDR3nt: TGTGCCAGCAGCTATGTAGGGGAAAATGAGCAGTTCTTC
CDR3aa: CASSYVGENEQFF

v_gene: TRBV7-2
j_gene: TRBJ2-5
d_gene: NA
abundance: few
len: 15
CDR3nt: TGTGCCAGCAGCTTAGGCCCCACGTATGAAGAGACCCAGTACTTC
CDR3aa: CASSLGPTYEETQYF